The clone carrying this T cell receptor (beta chain) was counted a few times. The entry originates in a study of CD4 and CD8 cells across lung adenocarcinoma regions. The junction had 10 bases not matched to a gene; V was cut back by 10 bases and J by 9 bases. CDR1 is WSHSY and CDR2 is SAAADI in the germline V gene. The CDR3 covers 12 residues. Donors had localized lung adenocarcinoma, a non-small cell lung cancer. TCRdb processed the PCR reads anew with MiXCR; each CDR3 protein has one entry. Seen here are roughly 20,000 distinct CDR3 sequences, approximately 49% observed once, and the top ten hold approximately 26%.

The chain has TRBV10-2 and TRBJ2-3, with 7 bases aligning to TRBD2. Sequenced sample: CD8+ T cells from the center of a lung tumor. The receptor's source is a female donor with lung adenocarcinoma. The CD4 and CD8 labels of this study may be unreliable. The CDR3 DNA reads TGCGCCACCGAGCGGGATAGCATGACGCAGTATTTT. Its protein is CATERDSMTQYF.